This TCR beta chain comes out of a study of identical twins. Each CDR3 protein is one row after TCRdb ran MiXCR on the 5' RACE reads. The sample lists just over 450,000 distinct CDR3 sequences; more than 13% were seen once. The V gene's germline CDR1 is DFQATT and CDR2 SNEGSKA (reference sequence). CDR3 length equals 13 residues. Trimming took off 5 bases at V and 1 base at J, with 11 bases between the two ends. This same sample was also part of a study on yellow fever vaccine responses in identical twins.

The sample taken for sequencing was CD4+ T cells sorted from blood. The source is a woman younger than 35 in good health. This chain uses TRBV20-1 with TRBJ1-1; D not certain. This CDR3 reads CSARGGTNTEAFF. CDR3 nucleotides: TGCAGTGCTCGAGGTGGAACGAACACTGAAGCTTTCTTT.